These 10 T cell receptor beta chains were sequenced from one sample in a study of shared clonotypes between healthy human individuals (dated by TCRdb to the early 2020s). Receptors were amplified or captured by the immunoSEQ multiplex PCR assay. TCRdb carries this immuneACCESS record with in-frame sequences only. Its versions omit some clonotypes, under half of them owing to an unresolved V gene in the studies checked, with the rest unexplained. The sample table records around 2,000,000 clones; roughly 95% of these occur just once. 0.9% to 1.4% of the sample rests with the top ten. CD8 naive samples consisted of CD45RO-negative cells that were positively selected for CCR7, yielding a CD45RA+CCR7+ population without TemRA cells. The sample comprised naive CD8+ T cells sorted from blood. What the cell subset or site label conveys for this sample: CD45RA+CCR7+. The receptor set was obtained from a man between 18 and 29 years old in good health.

For this clone: In the same sample, other DNA sequences code for this CDR3. The rearrangement links TRBV4-3 to TRBJ2-1; 11 bases agree with TRBD2. Germline CDR1 and CDR2: LGHNA and YSLEER. CDR3 size: 19 residues. With V trimmed by 0 bases and J by 1 base, 8 bases remained unmatched. CDR3 coding DNA: TGCGCCAGCAGCCAAGAGGTACTAGCGGGAGAGGGGTCCTACAATGAGCAGTTCTTC. Protein sequence: CASSQEVLAGEGSYNEQFF.

The chain employs TRBV7-8 and TRBJ2-2; TRBD2 matches at 10 bases. The CDR3 extends over 16 amino acids. The germline CDR1 and CDR2 sequences are SGHVS and FQNEAQ. Unmatched junction bases numbered 4, after V lost 4 bases and J lost 2 bases. DNA of the CDR3: TGTGCCAGCAGCTCCTGGACTAGCGGAAACACCGGGGAGCTGTTTTTT. It specifies CASSSWTSGNTGELFF.

This clone was seen a single time. This chain connects TRBV9 to TRBJ1-2; 7 bases are shared with TRBD1. The CDR3 extends over 14 amino acids. Per the germline V gene, CDR1 is SGDLS and CDR2 is YYNGEE. V was pared by 0 bases and J by 7 bases, with 6 bases of the junction left unmatched. The DNA for the CDR3 is TGTGCCAGCAGCGTAGAAGGGGGCCAGGGTGGCTACACCTTC. It is translated as CASSVEGGQGGYTF.

The count of this clone is one. The rearrangement links TRBV15 to TRBJ2-7; 7 positions agree with TRBD2. The ends lost 2 bases at V and 3 bases at J; junction bases unmatched: 4. Germline values: CDR1 LNHNV, CDR2 YYDKDF (reference sequence). The CDR3 contains 14 residues. The CDR3 loop is CATSRRGVGYEQYF. CDR3 sequence (DNA): TGTGCCACCAGCAGACGGGGGGTGGGCTACGAGCAGTACTTC. Full variable domain (rest looked up from reference TRBV15 and TRBJ2-7): DAMVIQNPRYQVTQFGKPVTLSCSQTLNHNVMYWYQQKSSQAPKLLFHYYDKDFNNEADTPDNFQSRRPNTSFCFLDIRSPGLGDTAMYLCATSRRGVGYEQYFGPGTRLTVT.

In the case of this clone: Other DNA variants within this sample encode the same CDR3. The chain employs TRBV5-4 and TRBJ1-1, with D unresolved. From germline, CDR1 is SGHNT and CDR2 YYREEE (reference sequence). Trimming took 2 bases from V and 4 from J, leaving 6 bases between them. CDR3 length: 12 residues. DNA of the CDR3: TGTGCCAGCAGCTTAGGACGCACTGAAGCTTTCTTT. Its protein product is CASSLGRTEAFF.

The chain combines TRBV7-9 with TRBJ1-2; 9 bases agree with TRBD1. J was trimmed by 5 bases and V by 1 base; bases with no gene match: 8. Germline CDR1 and CDR2: SEHNR and FQNEAQ (reference sequence). The CDR3 loop spans 16 amino acids. CDR3 in DNA: TGTGCCAGCAGCTTAGTGGGCCCAGACAGGGGGTATGGCTACACCTTC. This gives the protein CASSLVGPDRGYGYTF.

This chain uses TRBV19 with TRBJ1-1; D gene uncertain. Germline loops: CDR1 LNHDA, CDR2 SQIVND (reference sequence). The V and J ends lost 3 bases and 7 bases respectively, with 12 bases between them. This CDR3 spans 13 amino acids. CDR3 sequence: CASSIGQAYEAFF. CDR3 sequence (DNA): TGTGCCAGTAGTATTGGGCAGGCTTATGAAGCTTTCTTT.

The rearrangement uses TRBV5-1 and TRBJ1-1; D is perhaps TRBD1 (6 bases). Germline CDR1 reads SGHRS; CDR2 reads YFSETQ. This CDR3 is 13 amino acids long. The V end was cut by 4 bases, the J end by 1 base, with 8 bases between. The chain's CDR3 is CASSRDKNTEAFF. The CDR3 coding sequence is TGCGCCAGCAGCCGGGACAAGAACACTGAAGCTTTCTTT.

This chain links TRBV29-1 with TRBJ1-2; 7 nucleotides match TRBD1. Germline lookup yields CDR1 SQVTM and CDR2 ANQGSEA. J lost 8 bases, V lost 5 bases, and 11 bases had no gene match. This CDR3 has 13 residues. CDR3 nucleotides: TGCAGCGTTCTCCTCGGGACAGCTTACGGCTACACCTTC. Its translation is CSVLLGTAYGYTF.

This rearrangement joins TRBV27 to TRBJ1-5; tentatively, D is TRBD1 (6 bases). With 5 bases removed from V and 5 bases from J, the gap between germline ends came to 10 bases. This CDR3 has 13 amino acids. In germline, CDR1 is MNHEY, CDR2 SMNVEV (reference sequence). CDR3 sequence (DNA): TGTGCCAGCAGTAACAGGGTGGATCAGCCCCAGCATTTT. This encodes CASSNRVDQPQHF.